The 2 T cell receptor beta chains in this list originate from one sample, sequenced in a study of cytomegalovirus exposure and HLA in healthy donors. The PCR employed 60 Vbeta primers together with 13 Jbeta primers. Only in-frame clones appear in the TCRdb table, and some are missing; sequencing was by immunoSEQ multiplex PCR. The table shows 150,000 to 200,000 clones, with approximately 85% occurring only once. Input material: PBMCs. The receptor set was obtained from a girl under 10 years old in good health and CMV-seropositive.

The chain links TRBV6-1 to TRBJ2-1; 7 bases line up with TRBD2. The CDR3 has 16 amino acids. In germline, CDR1 is MNHNS, CDR2 SASEGT. With V trimmed by 1 base and J by 4 bases, 7 bases remained unmatched. The CDR3 DNA reads as TGTGCCAGCAGTGAAGGAGTTGCGGGAGAGTACAATGAGCAGTTCTTC. It yields the protein CASSEGVAGEYNEQFF.

The V call is TRBV2, the J call TRBJ2-5; 13 bases are a match to TRBD2. The V segment lost 8 bases and the J segment 0 bases; nucleotides outside the gene matches: 3. Per germline, CDR1 SNHLY and CDR2 FYNNEI. The CDR3 runs 15 residues. The DNA of the CDR3 is TGTGCCAGCGGAGGACTAGCGGGGGACCAAGAGACCCAGTACTTC. It is translated as CASGGLAGDQETQYF.